The entry that follows covers one T cell receptor (beta chain) sequence. Trimming cost V 1 base and J 0 bases; bases outside gene matches: 2. The CDR3 is 15 amino acids. From germline, CDR1 is SGHDN and CDR2 FVKESK. It was during active infection that Seattle patients were enrolled and then longitudinally followed. The sample comes from a study of blood T cell repertoires in COVID-19. About the study: Researchers got acute and convalescent COVID-19 samples from the United States, Italy and Spain. PBMCs, B-cell-depleted T cells, or T cells provided the cDNA or gDNA that made up the material.

Some clones are missing from TCRdb's copy, which holds only in-frame ones; the method was immunoSEQ multiplex PCR. This sample has about 230,000 clones; 85% to 90% occur once, and the top ten carry 2% to 3%. This sequence joins TRBV14 and TRBJ1-2, with 7 bases aligning to TRBD1. This clonotype was obtained from a man younger than 45 with COVID-19, enrolled during active disease. Source material: peripheral blood. The CDR3 reads CASSQGQGANYGYTF. The CDR3 bases are TGTGCCAGCAGCCAAGGACAGGGCGCTAACTATGGCTACACCTTC.